What follows is one T cell receptor beta chain and its context. Its antigen remains unknown. The CDR3 contains 14 residues. V lost 5 bases, J lost 5 bases, and 5 bases stayed unmatched. Germline V CDR1 and CDR2: SGHTA, FQGNSA. PCR was performed using 60 Vbeta and 13 Jbeta primers. Sequenced by immunoSEQ multiplex PCR; TCRdb stores in-frame clones only, minus some. The listing records about 130,000 clones. These data originate in a study of cytomegalovirus exposure and HLA in healthy donors. Notes on the study in general: Sequencing likely caused a cluster of highly shared sequence variants.

This receptor was obtained from a man aged 18-30 years in good health and CMV-seronegative. The chain links TRBV7-2 to TRBJ2-2; 7 nucleotides line up with TRBD1. The sample taken for sequencing was PBMCs. The CDR3 is CASSRNRGTGELFF. CDR3 DNA sequence: TGTGCCAGCAGCCGCAACAGGGGAACCGGGGAGCTGTTTTTT.